Listed below are T cell receptor beta chains from one sample, sequenced in a study of T-cell reconstitution after alpha-beta-depleted transplantation in children. TCRdb ran MiXCR on the PCR reads and lists one entry per CDR3 protein. This table holds 65,000 to 90,000 distinct CDR3 sequences, about 11% found once. The material sequenced was PBMCs, taken before TCRalphabeta/CD19-depleted stem cell transplant. The receptor set was obtained from a boy aged 5-17 years with acute myeloid leukemia, due to receive a stem cell transplant. Both conserved end residues are part of each CDR3. The D gene is left open where the match is weak. Only some rows state a clone size, as once, few, many or a class for expanded clones.

cdr3_nt | cdr3_aa | j_call | clone_size | d_call | v_call
TGTGCCAGCAGCCCGACAGGGAGGAACACCGGGGAGCTGTTTTTT | CASSPTGRNTGELFF | TRBJ2-2 | many | TRBD1 | TRBV5-6
TGTGCCATCAGTGACGGCAGGGGGCAGAACACCGGGGAGCTGTTTTTT | CAISDGRGQNTGELFF | TRBJ2-2 | . | TRBD1 | TRBV10-3
TGTGCCAGCAGTGATCCCGGGACAGGCATTCAGCCCCAGCATTTT | CASSDPGTGIQPQHF | TRBJ1-5 | . | TRBD1 | TRBV6-2/TRBV6-3
TGTGCCAGCAGTTACCGGACGGTCTCTGGAAACACCATATATTTT | CASSYRTVSGNTIYF | TRBJ1-3 | few | . | TRBV6-2/TRBV6-3
TGCAGTGCCGACAGGCTAGCGGGGAGCGGTGAGCAGTTCTTC | CSADRLAGSGEQFF | TRBJ2-1 | many | TRBD2 | TRBV20-1
TGTGCCAGCAGTTTGGATCGGGAGCAGTTCTTC | CASSLDREQFF | TRBJ2-1 | many | . | TRBV12-3/TRBV12-4
TGCGCCAGCACCCTAGGGACAGGGTCGAGGCTGGCCGGGGAGCTGTTTTTT | CASTLGTGSRLAGELFF | TRBJ2-2 | many | TRBD1 | TRBV5-1
TGTGCCAGCAGCCCAGCGGGGGGACTGAACTACGAGCAGTACTTC | CASSPAGGLNYEQYF | TRBJ2-7 | many | TRBD2 | TRBV7-2
TGTGCCAGTAGCCTAGCGGGGGGCCTGCGGAACCAAGAGACCCAGTACTTC | CASSLAGGLRNQETQYF | TRBJ2-5 | few | TRBD2 | TRBV19
TGCAGTGCTAGGGATACCACGGACAGGCCCAATCAGCCCCAGCATTTT | CSARDTTDRPNQPQHF | TRBJ1-5 | many | TRBD1 | TRBV20-1
TGTGCCAGCAGCCCAGGGACTAGCGGGAGATTAGATACGCAGTATTTT | CASSPGTSGRLDTQYF | TRBJ2-3 | many | TRBD2 | TRBV11-2
TGTGCCAGCAGCAATGGGGGGGGAGATACGCAGTATTTT | CASSNGGGDTQYF | TRBJ2-3 | many | TRBD2 | TRBV9
TGCAGTGCTAGCCGACCTCAGGGGGCCGCCTACGAGCAGTACTTC | CSASRPQGAAYEQYF | TRBJ2-7 | many | TRBD1 | TRBV20-1
TGCGCCAGCAGTCTAGCGGGAGAACCCTACAATGAGCAGTTCTTC | CASSLAGEPYNEQFF | TRBJ2-1 | many | TRBD2 | TRBV5-1
TGTGCCAGCAGTTTAGGTAGGGCAGACTATGGCTACACCTTC | CASSLGRADYGYTF | TRBJ1-2 | . | . | TRBV12-3/TRBV12-4
TGTGCCAGCAGTACCCCGGGACAGGCAAAACTGTTTTTT | CASSTPGQAKLFF | TRBJ1-4 | many | TRBD1 | TRBV28
TGTGCCAGCAGCTTGCGGGACCTCACAGGGATGAACACTGAAGCTTTCTTT | CASSLRDLTGMNTEAFF | TRBJ1-1 | few | . | TRBV5-6
TGTGCCAGCAGCGAGGCGGAGTACTATGGCTACACCTTC | CASSEAEYYGYTF | TRBJ1-2 | many | . | TRBV7-9
TGCGCCAGCAGCCAAGGGTTGGAGTTAGCTAACTATGGCTACACCTTC | CASSQGLELANYGYTF | TRBJ1-2 | many | . | TRBV4-3
TGTGCCATCAGTGACCTCAGCGGGAGGGCCCAAAATGAGCAGTTCTTC | CAISDLSGRAQNEQFF | TRBJ2-1 | many | TRBD2 | TRBV10-3
TGTGCCAGCAGTACCTGGACAGGGCGGTTGGGTGAAAAACTGTTTTTT | CASSTWTGRLGEKLFF | TRBJ1-4 | few | TRBD1 | TRBV27
TGTGCCAGCAGTCGCGGGGTGCAGGGGGCTCGATACGAGCAGTACTTC | CASSRGVQGARYEQYF | TRBJ2-7 | many | TRBD1 | TRBV7-9
TGTGCCAGCAGCTATACCCACGGGCCCACTTACGAGCAGTACTTC | CASSYTHGPTYEQYF | TRBJ2-7 | many | . | TRBV11-2
TGTGCCAGCAGTGCGGGGCTACAGATGAATGAAAAACTGTTTTTT | CASSAGLQMNEKLFF | TRBJ1-4 | many | . | TRBV12-3/TRBV12-4
TGTGCCAGCAGTCGAGCGACAGGGGGTTTGCAGCCCCAGCATTTT | CASSRATGGLQPQHF | TRBJ1-5 | many | TRBD1 | TRBV28
TGCGCCAGCAGCCCGGAGGGACTCAGCTACGAGCAGTACTTC | CASSPEGLSYEQYF | TRBJ2-7 | few | . | TRBV5-1
TGTGCCAGCAGTCTCGGCAGGAGCTCCTATAATTCACCCCTCCACTTT | CASSLGRSSYNSPLHF | TRBJ1-6 | . | . | TRBV2
TGTGCCAGCAGTTTGGGCGGGACAGGGGTTTACTATGGCTACACCTTC | CASSLGGTGVYYGYTF | TRBJ1-2 | many | TRBD1 | TRBV28
TGTGCCAGCAGCTTAGAGAGGAAAACCACTGAAGCTTTCTTT | CASSLERKTTEAFF | TRBJ1-1 | many | . | TRBV7-8